This TCR beta chain came from a study of T cells in Graves' hyperthyroidism and ophthalmopathy. On this clonotype: Its target is not known.

Overall study findings and caveats: Within blood appeared most thyroid clonotypes that had expanded above 0.001.

The V and J ends lost 6 bases and 9 bases respectively, with 14 bases between them. CDR1 is SNHLY, CDR2 FYNNEI, per germline. This CDR3 is 13 amino acids long. A patient was excluded if there was uncontrolled infection, other autoimmune disease, pregnancy or lactation. RNA transcripts yielded amplified TCR beta CDR3 regions. The primer set for the first-round RT-PCR of the TCR CDR3 was HTBI. MiXCR, run by TCRdb on the multiplex PCR reads, gives a single entry per CDR3 protein. Here the sample spans roughly 98,000 distinct CDR3 sequences, roughly 40% being singletons. The source is a young woman with Graves' hyperthyroidism. V usage is TRBV2 and J usage is TRBJ2-2; tentatively, D is TRBD1 (7 bases). The sequencing input was peripheral blood or thyroid tissue (not recorded which). The CDR3 DNA sequence: TGTGCCAGCAGCTTCAGGGGGGAATGGGAGCTGTTTTTT. Translated: CASSFRGEWELFF.